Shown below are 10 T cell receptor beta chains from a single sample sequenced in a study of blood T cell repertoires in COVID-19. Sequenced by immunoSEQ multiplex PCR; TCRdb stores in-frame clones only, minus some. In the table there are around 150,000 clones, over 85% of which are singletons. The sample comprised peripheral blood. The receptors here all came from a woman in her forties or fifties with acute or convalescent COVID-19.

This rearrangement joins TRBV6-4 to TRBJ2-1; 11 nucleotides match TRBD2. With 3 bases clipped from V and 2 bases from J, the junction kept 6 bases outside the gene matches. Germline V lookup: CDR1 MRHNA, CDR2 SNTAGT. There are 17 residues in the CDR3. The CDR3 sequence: CASSETSGSSPYNEQFF. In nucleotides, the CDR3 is TGTGCCAGCAGTGAAACTAGCGGGAGTTCCCCCTACAATGAGCAGTTCTTC.

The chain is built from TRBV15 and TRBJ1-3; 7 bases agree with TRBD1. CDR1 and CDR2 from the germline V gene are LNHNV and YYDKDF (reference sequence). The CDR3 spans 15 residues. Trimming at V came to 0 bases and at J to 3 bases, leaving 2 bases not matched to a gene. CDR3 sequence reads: CATSRDRGYGNTIYF. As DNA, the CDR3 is TGTGCCACCAGCAGAGACAGGGGGTATGGAAACACCATATATTTT.

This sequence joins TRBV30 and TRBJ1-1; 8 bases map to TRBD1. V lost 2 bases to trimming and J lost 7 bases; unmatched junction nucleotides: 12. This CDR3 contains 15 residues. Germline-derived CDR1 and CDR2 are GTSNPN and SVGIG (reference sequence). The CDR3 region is CAWSSDGTGQLEAFF. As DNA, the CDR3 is TGTGCCTGGAGTTCTGACGGGACAGGCCAACTTGAAGCTTTCTTT.

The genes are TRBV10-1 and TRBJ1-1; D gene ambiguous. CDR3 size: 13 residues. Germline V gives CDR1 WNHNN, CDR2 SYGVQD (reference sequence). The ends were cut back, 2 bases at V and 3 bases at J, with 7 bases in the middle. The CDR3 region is CASSEGRDTEAFF. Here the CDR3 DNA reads TGCGCCAGCAGTGAGGGGAGGGACACTGAAGCTTTCTTT.

In DNA, the CDR3 is TGTGCCAGCAGCTTGGCCCATAAAGAGTGGGGCGGCTACACCTTC. Its translation: CASSLAHKEWGGYTF. The genes are TRBV5-4 and TRBJ1-2; D perhaps matches TRBD1 (5 bases). CDR3 length: 15 amino acids. Germline V gene sequence: CDR1 SGHNT, CDR2 YYREEE (reference sequence). V lost 0 bases and J lost 8, with 17 bases in between.

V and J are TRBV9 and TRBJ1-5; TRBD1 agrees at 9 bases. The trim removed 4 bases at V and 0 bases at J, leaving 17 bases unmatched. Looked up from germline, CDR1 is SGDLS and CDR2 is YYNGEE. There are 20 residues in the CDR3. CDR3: CASSPTGRDRAPYSNQPQHF. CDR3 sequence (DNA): TGTGCCAGCAGCCCCACGGGAAGGGACAGGGCCCCTTATAGCAATCAGCCCCAGCATTTT.

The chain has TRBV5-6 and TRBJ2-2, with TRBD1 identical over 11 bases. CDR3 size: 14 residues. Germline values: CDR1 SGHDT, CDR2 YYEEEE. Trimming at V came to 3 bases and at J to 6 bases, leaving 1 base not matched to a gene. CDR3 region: CASSWGQGAGELFF. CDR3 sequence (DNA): TGTGCCAGCAGCTGGGGACAGGGGGCCGGGGAGCTGTTTTTT.

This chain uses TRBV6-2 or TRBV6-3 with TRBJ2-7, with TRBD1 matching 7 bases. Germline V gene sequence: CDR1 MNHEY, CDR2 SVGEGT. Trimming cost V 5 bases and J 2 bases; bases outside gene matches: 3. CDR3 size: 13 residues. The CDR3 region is CASSKTGTYEQYF. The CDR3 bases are TGTGCCAGCAGTAAGACAGGGACCTACGAGCAGTACTTC.

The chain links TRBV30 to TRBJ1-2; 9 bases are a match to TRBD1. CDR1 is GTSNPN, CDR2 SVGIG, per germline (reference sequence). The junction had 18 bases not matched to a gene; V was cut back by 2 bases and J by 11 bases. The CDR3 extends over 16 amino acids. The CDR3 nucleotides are TGTGCCTGGAGTACTCAAGTCCCGGGGACAGGGAGGAGGTACACCTTC. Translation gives CAWSTQVPGTGRRYTF. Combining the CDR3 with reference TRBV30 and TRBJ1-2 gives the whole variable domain SQTIHQWPATLVQPVGSPLSLECTVEGTSNPNLYWYRQAAGRGLQLLFYSVGIGQISSEVPQNLSASRPQDRQFILSSKKLLLSDSGFYLCAWSTQVPGTGRRYTFGSGTRLTVV.

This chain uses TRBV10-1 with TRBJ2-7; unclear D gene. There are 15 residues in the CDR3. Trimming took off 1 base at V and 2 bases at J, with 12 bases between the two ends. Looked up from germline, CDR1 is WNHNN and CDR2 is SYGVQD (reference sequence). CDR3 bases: TGCGCCAGCAGTGAGTACCCCTCGGAGACCTACGAGCAGTACTTC. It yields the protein CASSEYPSETYEQYF.